This entry lists 29 T cell receptor beta chains sequenced from one sample in a study of early T cells in non-severe SARS-CoV-2 infection. TCRdb processed the 5' RACE reads anew with MiXCR; each CDR3 protein has one entry. The data contain around 81,000 distinct CDR3 sequences, around 15% of them singletons. The sequenced material came from whole blood. The receptor set was obtained from an adult who was a healthcare worker with PCR-confirmed SARS-CoV-2 infection or an uninfected control (not recorded which).

This clonotype appeared a few times. The chain employs TRBV7-9 and TRBJ1-1; the D is unclear. The CDR3 has 15 residues. V was trimmed by 1 base and J by 2 bases, leaving 11 bases between them. CDR1 is SEHNR, CDR2 FQNEAQ, per germline (reference sequence). CDR3 coding DNA: TGTGCCAGCAGCTTAGTTGTGGGAGGTAACACTGAAGCTTTCTTT. It specifies CASSLVVGGNTEAFF.

This clonotype was picked up a small number of times. The V call is TRBV20-1, the J call TRBJ2-2; 8 bases map to TRBD1. Per germline, CDR1 DFQATT and CDR2 SNEGSKA (reference sequence). The CDR3 runs 15 residues. The J segment lost 1 base and the V segment lost 6 bases, leaving 7 bases of the junction unmatched. The CDR3 bases are TGCAGTGCACGGACAGGGAGCGGGAACACCGGGGAGCTGTTTTTT. Translation gives CSARTGSGNTGELFF.

The rearrangement joins TRBV28 to TRBJ2-3; perhaps TRBD2 as D (6 bases). CDR1 and CDR2 from the germline V gene are MDHEN and SYDVKM. The CDR3 has 12 residues. V was cut by 2 bases and J by 8 bases, with 8 bases left in between. As DNA, the CDR3 is TGTGCCAGCAGTTTAGGAGGGTCTACGCAGTATTTT. Its protein is CASSLGGSTQYF.

The rearrangement uses TRBV11-2 and TRBJ2-7, with TRBD2 matching over 10 bases. The CDR3 is made up of 13 amino acids. The germline gives CDR1 SGHAT, CDR2 FQNNGV. V shed 7 bases, J shed 6 bases, and the junction held 6 bases outside the gene matches. CDR3 coding DNA: TGTGCCAGCATGCGACTAGCGGGTACCGAGCAGTACTTC. Translated, it gives CASMRLAGTEQYF.

The chain uses TRBV28 and TRBJ2-5; D not certain. Trimming stripped 5 bases from V and 5 bases from J, with 6 bases between. This CDR3 contains 11 residues. Germline V lookup: CDR1 MDHEN, CDR2 SYDVKM. In nucleotides, the CDR3 is TGTGCCAGCAGTGCCATGGAGACCCAGTACTTC. This encodes CASSAMETQYF.

This chain uses TRBV6-5 with TRBJ1-3, with 8 bases matching TRBD1. The germline V gene encodes CDR1 MNHEY and CDR2 SVGAGI. This CDR3 is built from 15 residues. With 5 bases clipped from V and 9 bases from J, the junction kept 12 bases outside the gene matches. Written as DNA, the CDR3 is TGTGCCAGCAGTCCCCTCGGGACAGGCTCCGGCACCATATATTTT. As protein: CASSPLGTGSGTIYF.

About this clonotype itself: Since a much larger clone is just one base distant, this may be a read error. The V call is TRBV29-1, the J call TRBJ1-5; a weak D match, TRBD1 (6 bases). The CDR3 has 13 residues. The germline V gene encodes CDR1 SQVTM and CDR2 ANQGSEA. The CDR3 here is CSVGVGGNQPLHF. The CDR3, as DNA: TGCAGCGTCGGAGTGGGGGGCAATCAGCCCCTGCATTTT.

The chain carries TRBV29-1 and TRBJ2-7, with 8 bases fitting TRBD1. The CDR3 contains 11 residues. The germline gives CDR1 SQVTM, CDR2 ANQGSEA. V dropped 7 bases and J dropped 6; count of bases not matched to a gene: 5. The CDR3: CSARQGSEQYF. The CDR3 DNA sequence: TGCAGCGCTAGACAGGGGTCCGAGCAGTACTTC.

In nucleotides, the CDR3 is TGTGCCAGCAACCGGGGCCGGGACGAGCAGTACTTC. Protein: CASNRGRDEQYF. The chain recombines TRBV28 with TRBJ2-7; D is tentatively TRBD1 or TRBD2 (5 bases each). Deletions cut 7 bases from V and 5 bases from J, with 12 bases between. Looked up from germline, CDR1 is MDHEN and CDR2 is SYDVKM. This CDR3 has 12 residues.

CDR3 coding DNA: TGCAGTGCTAGAACGACAGGGACTCTGAACACTGAAGCTTTCTTT. It specifies CSARTTGTLNTEAFF. This chain links TRBV20-1 with TRBJ1-1; 7 nucleotides align to TRBD1. With V trimmed by 2 bases and J by 0 bases, 6 bases remained unmatched. CDR1 is DFQATT and CDR2 is SNEGSKA in the germline V gene (reference sequence). CDR3 length: 15 amino acids.

The chain uses TRBV29-1 and TRBJ2-7, with TRBD1 as a possible D gene (6 bases). Germline-derived CDR1 and CDR2 are SQVTM and ANQGSEA. The CDR3 has 13 residues. Trimming left V 4 bases short and J 2 bases short, with 12 bases between. As DNA, the CDR3 is TGCAGCGTTGTCAGGGACAACCCCTACGAGCAGTACTTC. Protein: CSVVRDNPYEQYF.

In this sample, this clonotype turned up many times. Mismatch with germline at one junction end may stem from a read error. This chain uses TRBV7-8 with TRBJ1-1, with 7 bases aligning to TRBD1. This CDR3 has 17 amino acids. Germline CDR1 is SGHVS and CDR2 is FQNEAQ. The CDR3 bases are TGTGCCAGCGGCCCAAGGACAGGAGGTTATATGAACACTGAAGTTTTCTTT. Residues: CASGPRTGGYMNTEVFF. The whole variable domain, remainder taken from reference TRBV7-8 and TRBJ1-1, is GAGVSQSPRYKVAKRGQDVALRCDPISGHVSLFWYQQALGQGPEFLTYFQNEAQLDKSGLPSDRFFAERPEGSVSTLKIQRTQQEDSAVYLCASGPRTGGYMNTEVFFGQGTRLTVV.

This clonotype was picked up a small number of times. This rearrangement joins TRBV29-1 to TRBJ2-7, with 11 bases lining up with TRBD1. Germline V CDR1 and CDR2: SQVTM, ANQGSEA. V lost 6 bases to trimming and J lost 6 bases; unmatched junction nucleotides: 10. The CDR3 covers 14 residues. The CDR3 loop reads CSVVGQGARGEQYF. The CDR3 DNA reads TGCAGCGTCGTTGGACAGGGGGCACGGGGCGAGCAGTACTTC.

This chain connects TRBV30 to TRBJ2-6; D is uncertain. The germline V and J ends were trimmed by 0 bases and 12 bases, with 6 bases remaining between them. The CDR3 covers 11 residues. Per germline, CDR1 GTSNPN and CDR2 SVGIG (reference sequence). The CDR3, as DNA: TGTGCCTGGAGTGTACTGGGCGTCCTGACTTTC. Translation: CAWSVLGVLTF.

The chain uses TRBV7-3 and TRBJ2-1; D is unclear. This CDR3 has 12 amino acids. Trimming pared 5 bases from V and 9 bases from J, leaving 11 bases between. Germline V gene data show CDR1 as SGHTA and CDR2 as FQGTGA. This CDR3 reads CASSPYRGEQFF. The CDR3 DNA is TGTGCCAGCAGCCCCTACCGCGGTGAGCAGTTCTTC.

The chain couples TRBV18 to TRBJ1-1; D is ambiguous. The CDR3 sequence is 16 residues long. V dropped 5 bases and J dropped 7 bases, with 23 bases sitting between them. Germline V gene data show CDR1 as KGHSH and CDR2 as LQKENI. The CDR3 DNA follows: TGTGCCAGCTCAGGTGACGGGCGGCTAAACGTGGATGAAGCTTTCTTT. Amino acids: CASSGDGRLNVDEAFF.

This chain links TRBV20-1 with TRBJ2-5; D is uncertain. Trimming took off 3 bases at V and 5 bases at J, with 4 bases between the two ends. The CDR3 is made up of 10 amino acids. Germline V gene data show CDR1 as DFQATT and CDR2 as SNEGSKA (reference sequence). The CDR3 region is CSASSETQYF. CDR3 coding DNA: TGCAGTGCTAGCTCTGAGACCCAGTACTTC.

The chain has TRBV3-1 and TRBJ2-7; D is ambiguous. Germline-derived CDR1 and CDR2 are LGHDT and YNNKEL (reference sequence). There are 12 residues in the CDR3. The ends were cut back, 2 bases at V and 4 bases at J, with 6 bases in the middle. CDR3 residues: CASSQRLYEQYF. The CDR3 region has the DNA TGTGCCAGCAGCCAAAGGCTTTACGAGCAGTACTTC.

This clonotype was counted only a few times. This CDR3 reads CASSLQGMHQPQHF. The CDR3 DNA reads TGTGCCAGCAGTTTACAGGGAATGCACCAGCCCCAGCATTTT. The chain couples TRBV12-3 or TRBV12-4 to TRBJ1-5; a possible D gene is TRBD1 (5 bases). This CDR3 contains 14 residues. V lost 2 bases and J 7 bases, leaving 12 bases between the germline ends.

This clonotype was counted a few times. The chain recombines TRBV4-3 with TRBJ2-3; perhaps TRBD1 as D (6 bases). With 0 bases removed from V and 4 bases from J, the gap between germline ends came to 14 bases. Germline loops: CDR1 LGHNA, CDR2 YSLEER. This CDR3 is 16 amino acids long. DNA for the CDR3: TGCGCCAGCAGCCAAGAATGGACAGCTCATTCAGATACGCAGTATTTT. Encoded protein: CASSQEWTAHSDTQYF.

The genes are TRBV9 and TRBJ2-3; 13 nucleotides line up with TRBD2. Unmatched junction bases numbered 10, after V lost 0 bases and J lost 0 bases. The CDR3 spans 20 residues. Germline loops: CDR1 SGDLS, CDR2 YYNGEE. CDR3 residues: CASSVELAGGPITSTDTQYF. CDR3 sequence (DNA): TGTGCCAGCAGCGTAGAACTAGCGGGGGGGCCGATTACTAGCACAGATACGCAGTATTTT.

The DNA for the CDR3 is TGTGCAAGTCGCTTATACCAGAAAACTAAAGAAGAGACCCAGTACTTC. Its translation is CASRLYQKTKEETQYF. V is TRBV12-2 and J is TRBJ2-5. TRBV12-2 is recorded as a pseudogene. The CDR3 length is 16 residues.

This clonotype appeared a few times. The chain couples TRBV29-1 to TRBJ1-6; possibly TRBD1 for D (6 bases). Germline lookup yields CDR1 SQVTM and CDR2 ANQGSEA. This CDR3 has 11 residues. V was cut by 7 bases and J by 12 bases, with 13 bases left in between. CDR3 in DNA: TGCAGCGCCCGGACAGCACAACCCCTCCACTTT. Its translation: CSARTAQPLHF.

This chain connects TRBV5-1 to TRBJ2-7; TRBD2 aligns across 14 bases. CDR1 and CDR2 (germline): SGHRS, YFSETQ. The V gene end was trimmed by 4 bases and the J gene end by 3 bases; junction bases not matched to a gene: 6. There are 16 residues in the CDR3. The CDR3 region is CASSPRGTSGSYEQYF. CDR3 in DNA: TGCGCCAGCAGCCCCCGGGGGACTAGCGGGAGCTACGAGCAGTACTTC.

There are many counts of this clonotype. The genes are TRBV20-1 and TRBJ2-2, with D uncertain. Germline V gene lookup returns CDR1 DFQATT and CDR2 SNEGSKA (reference sequence). Trimming removed 2 bases from V and 0 bases from J, with 13 bases in between. The CDR3 length is 16 residues. This CDR3 is CSARPAGGANTGELFF. CDR3 nucleotides: TGCAGTGCTAGACCCGCCGGTGGGGCGAACACCGGGGAGCTGTTTTTT.

This clonotype appeared a few times. The chain joins TRBV7-2 to TRBJ2-7, with D hard to call. V lost 4 bases, J lost 1 base, and 8 bases lay in between. Germline CDR1 reads SGHTA; CDR2 reads FQGNSA. The CDR3 length is 13 residues. CDR3 sequence (DNA): TGTGCCAGCAGCTCTTACGGATCCTACGAGCAGTACTTC. Protein sequence: CASSSYGSYEQYF.

This clonotype was found many times. The V call is TRBV5-6, the J call TRBJ1-6, with D tentatively TRBD1 (6 bases). With 3 bases removed from V and 5 bases from J, the gap between germline ends came to 15 bases. CDR1 is SGHDT and CDR2 is YYEEEE in the germline V gene. This CDR3 is 16 amino acids long. CDR3: CASSWGPDQNNSPLHF. The CDR3 region has the DNA TGTGCCAGCAGCTGGGGGCCGGACCAAAATAATTCACCCCTCCACTTT.

J is TRBJ2-7 and V is TRBV18; 12 bases agree with TRBD2. The CDR3 runs 17 residues. V shed 3 bases and J 5 bases; nucleotides not matched to a gene: 11. CDR1 is KGHSH and CDR2 is LQKENI in the germline V gene. In DNA form, the CDR3 reads TGTGCCAGCTCACCCCTAGCGGGGGGGAGTGGTAGAGACGAGCAGTACTTC. It encodes CASSPLAGGSGRDEQYF.

The chain uses TRBV25-1 and TRBJ1-4; D uncertain. There are 13 residues in the CDR3. With 4 bases removed from V and 8 bases from J, the gap between germline ends came to 11 bases. The germline V gene encodes CDR1 MGHDK and CDR2 SYGVNS. CDR3 in DNA: TGTGCCAGCAGTGGCCGCGCGGGAGAAAAACTGTTTTTT. Translated, it gives CASSGRAGEKLFF.